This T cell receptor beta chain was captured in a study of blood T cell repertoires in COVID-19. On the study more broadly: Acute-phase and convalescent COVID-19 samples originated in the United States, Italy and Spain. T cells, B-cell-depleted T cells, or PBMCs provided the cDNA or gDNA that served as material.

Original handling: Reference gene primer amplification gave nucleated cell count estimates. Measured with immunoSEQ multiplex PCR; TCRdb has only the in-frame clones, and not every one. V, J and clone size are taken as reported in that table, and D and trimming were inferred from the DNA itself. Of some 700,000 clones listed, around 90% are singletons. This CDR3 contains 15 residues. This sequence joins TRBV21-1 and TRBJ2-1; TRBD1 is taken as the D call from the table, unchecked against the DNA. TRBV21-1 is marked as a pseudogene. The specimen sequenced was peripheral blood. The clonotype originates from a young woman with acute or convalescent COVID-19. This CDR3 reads CASSKVLDRYNEQFF. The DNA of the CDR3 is TGTGCCAGCAGCAAAGTTTTGGACAGGTACAATGAGCAGTTCTTC.